The rows below give T cell receptor beta chains drawn from one sample of a study of breast tumors, draining lymph nodes, adjacent tissues. In TCRdb, the multiplex PCR reads were re-called with MiXCR into one record per CDR3 protein. The sample includes 290,000 or so distinct CDR3 sequences, 30% of them seen just once. The sequenced sample consisted of axillary lymph node tissue. These receptor sequences come from a female donor with breast cancer. Some clones in this sample may be carry-over from other donors' samples. CDR3s include the opening cysteine and the closing phenylalanine or tryptophan. The order of the fields is D gene, V gene, clone size, J gene, CDR3 length, CDR3 protein, CDR3 DNA. The D gene is left open where the match is weak. Size is omitted from some rows. Given values are once, few, many or a class for expanded clones.

-	TRBV11-1	medium-sized	TRBJ1-6	14	CASSLTGNNSPLHF	TGTGCCAGCAGCCTAACAGGAAATAATTCACCCCTCCACTTT
-	TRBV19	many	TRBJ1-2	14	CASRTAGLNYGYTF	TGTGCCAGTAGGACTGCAGGACTAAACTATGGCTACACCTTC
-	TRBV10-3	many	TRBJ1-2	11	CAIRANYGYTF	TGTGCCATCAGGGCGAACTATGGCTACACCTTC
-	TRBV24-1	many	TRBJ2-7	16	CATSDAGQGSLYEQYF	TGTGCCACCAGTGACGCCGGACAAGGGAGCCTTTACGAGCAGTACTTC
-	TRBV12-3/TRBV12-4	-	TRBJ2-2	15	CASSFGGPGTGELFF	TGTGCCAGCAGTTTCGGGGGCCCGGGCACCGGGGAGCTGTTTTTT
TRBD1	TRBV6-4	-	TRBJ1-2	13	CASSPNRGYGYTF	TGTGCCAGCAGCCCAAACAGGGGCTATGGCTACACCTTC
TRBD1	TRBV6-1	-	TRBJ1-5	14	CASSETGMNQPQHF	TGTGCCAGCAGCGAGACAGGGATGAATCAGCCCCAGCATTTT
-	TRBV7-9	-	TRBJ1-5	14	CASSDQGYEQPQHF	TGTGCCAGCAGCGACCAGGGCTACGAGCAGCCCCAGCATTTT
TRBD2	TRBV20-1	many	TRBJ2-3	15	CSATDLAGTTDTQYF	TGCAGTGCTACCGATCTAGCGGGAACCACAGATACGCAGTATTTT
TRBD1	TRBV28	few	TRBJ1-6	15	CASSFWDRTNSPLHF	TGTGCCAGCAGTTTCTGGGACAGGACTAATTCACCCCTCCACTTT
TRBD1	TRBV20-1	once	TRBJ1-5	16	CSARDAGTGGNQPQHF	TGCAGTGCTAGAGACGCCGGGACAGGGGGCAATCAGCCCCAGCATTTT
TRBD2	TRBV9	-	TRBJ2-3	16	CASSGGGGLGPKSQYF	TGTGCCAGCAGCGGAGGCGGGGGACTAGGGCCAAAATCGCAGTATTTT
TRBD1	TRBV24-1	many	TRBJ2-7	15	CATSDPGTGSHEQYF	TGTGCCACCAGTGACCCGGGGACAGGGTCCCACGAGCAGTACTTC
TRBD2	TRBV20-1	many	TRBJ2-7	15	CSARDGLASGGEQYF	TGCAGTGCTAGAGATGGACTAGCCTCGGGAGGCGAGCAGTACTTC
TRBD1	TRBV5-4	-	TRBJ2-2	17	CASSLRGDRGPTGELFF	TGTGCCAGCTCTTTGCGGGGGGACAGGGGACCAACCGGGGAGCTGTTTTTT
-	TRBV12-3/TRBV12-4	many	TRBJ2-6	15	CASRPTNSGANVLTF	TGTGCCAGCAGACCGACCAACTCTGGGGCCAACGTCCTGACTTTC
TRBD1	TRBV5-4	-	TRBJ1-2	16	CASSLIGSGGRDGYTF	TGTGCCAGCAGCTTAATTGGTTCAGGGGGCCGGGATGGCTACACCTTC
TRBD2	TRBV2	many	TRBJ2-1	14	CASSGGGSYNEQFF	TGTGCCAGCAGTGGGGGGGGCTCCTACAATGAGCAGTTCTTC
-	TRBV4-3	many	TRBJ2-1	16	CASSQDLIGSYNEQFF	TGCGCCAGCAGCCAAGATTTAATAGGCTCCTACAATGAGCAGTTCTTC
TRBD2	TRBV9	-	TRBJ2-5	15	CASSTASSGEETQYF	TGTGCCAGCAGCACCGCATCTAGCGGGGAAGAGACCCAGTACTTC
-	TRBV5-1	many	TRBJ2-3	14	CASSLGARTDTQYF	TGCGCCAGCAGCTTGGGGGCTAGGACAGATACGCAGTATTTT
TRBD2	TRBV29-1	many	TRBJ2-1	13	CSVELAFYSEQFF	TGCAGCGTAGAACTAGCGTTCTACAGTGAGCAGTTCTTC
-	TRBV20-1	-	TRBJ2-7	16	CSARGGDGGGIDERYF	TGCAGTGCTAGGGGGGGGGATGGAGGGGGCATTGACGAGCGGTACTTC
TRBD1	TRBV19	-	TRBJ1-2	16	CASSFPGTGTNYGYTF	TGTGCCAGTAGTTTCCCCGGGACAGGGACTAACTATGGCTACACCTTC
-	TRBV3-1	few	TRBJ2-2	17	CASSSYVAVANTGELFF	TGTGCCAGCAGCTCCTACGTGGCGGTCGCGAACACCGGGGAGCTGTTTTTT